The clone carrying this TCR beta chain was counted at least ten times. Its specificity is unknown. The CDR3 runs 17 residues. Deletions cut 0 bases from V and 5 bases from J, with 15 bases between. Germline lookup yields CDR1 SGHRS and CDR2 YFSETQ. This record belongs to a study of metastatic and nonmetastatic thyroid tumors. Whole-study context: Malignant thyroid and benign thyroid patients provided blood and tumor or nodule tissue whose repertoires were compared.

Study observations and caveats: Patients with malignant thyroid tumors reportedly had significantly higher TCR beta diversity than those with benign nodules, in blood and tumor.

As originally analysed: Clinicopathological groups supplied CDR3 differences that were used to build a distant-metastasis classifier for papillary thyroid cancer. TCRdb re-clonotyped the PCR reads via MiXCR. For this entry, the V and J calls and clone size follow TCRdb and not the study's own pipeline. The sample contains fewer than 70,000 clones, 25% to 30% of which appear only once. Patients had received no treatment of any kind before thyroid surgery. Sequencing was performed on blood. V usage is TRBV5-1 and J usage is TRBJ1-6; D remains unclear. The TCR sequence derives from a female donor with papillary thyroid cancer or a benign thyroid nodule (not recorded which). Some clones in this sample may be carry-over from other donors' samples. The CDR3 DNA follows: TGCGCCAGCAGCTTGGGATATGTCAGAGGAGATAATTCACCCCTCCACTTT. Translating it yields CASSLGYVRGDNSPLHF.